A selection of T cell receptor beta chains follows, all from one sample in a study of T cell responses to AZD1222 COVID-19 vaccine. Libraries were prepared by immunoSEQ multiplex PCR; TCRdb keeps only in-frame clonotypes and omits some of them. The profile shows approximately 150,000 clones, roughly 87% of them singletons. The sequencing here drew on peripheral blood, taken 28 days after the second dose of the MenACWY control vaccine. The receptors were gathered from an adult who received the MenACWY meningococcal vaccine as a control. Each CDR3 is given with its conserved first and last residue. Fields, in order: clone size, J gene, V gene, D gene, CDR3 protein, CDR3 DNA. D genes are given only for firm matches. For some rows the clone size is stated as once, few or many, or as a class when expanded; others skip it.

.,TRBJ2-2,TRBV27,TRBD1,CASSFLSQGAHRTYTGELFF,TGTGCCAGCAGTTTCCTCTCTCAGGGGGCCCACAGGACTTACACCGGGGAGCTGTTTTTT
.,TRBJ1-5,TRBV27,.,CASSVLGQPQHF,TGTGCCAGCAGCGTATTGGGTCAGCCCCAGCATTTT
few,TRBJ1-6,TRBV3-1/TRBV3-2,.,CASSQDGGRGNNSPLHF,TGTGCCAGCAGCCAAGACGGAGGTAGAGGGAATAATTCACCCCTCCACTTT
.,TRBJ2-7,TRBV11-2,.,CASSLEGTIYEQYF,TGTGCCAGCAGCTTAGAGGGGACAATCTACGAGCAGTACTTC
.,TRBJ2-5,TRBV5-4,.,CASSLEAVGETQYF,TGTGCCAGCAGCTTGGAGGCGGTTGGAGAGACCCAGTACTTC
.,TRBJ2-5,TRBV11-2,TRBD1,CASSPWTGQETQYF,TGTGCCAGCAGCCCGTGGACAGGACAAGAGACCCAGTACTTC
.,TRBJ1-2,TRBV6-5,.,CASTWGGNYGYTF,TGTGCCAGCACCTGGGGGGGTAACTATGGCTACACCTTC
once,TRBJ1-1,TRBV19,.,CASRIGQTNTEAFF,TGTGCCAGTAGGATTGGACAGACGAACACTGAAGCTTTCTTT
.,TRBJ2-2,TRBV4-3,TRBD2,CASSLLAGADTGELFF,TGCGCCAGCAGCCTACTAGCGGGAGCCGACACCGGGGAGCTGTTTTTT
.,TRBJ1-4,TRBV15,.,CATSRDDLRANEKLFF,TGTGCCACCAGCAGAGATGATTTGCGGGCTAATGAAAAACTGTTTTTT
.,TRBJ1-5,TRBV28,.,CASSLYQVASAQHF,TGTGCCAGCAGTTTATACCAGGTCGCCTCGGCCCAGCATTTT
.,TRBJ2-1,TRBV15,.,CATSPRAFNEQFF,TGTGCCACCAGCCCGAGGGCCTTCAATGAGCAGTTCTTC
.,TRBJ2-1,TRBV30,.,CAWRRGPLNEQFF,TGTGCCTGGAGGAGGGGACCTCTCAATGAGCAGTTCTTC
.,TRBJ2-3,TRBV5-6,.,CASSLFTDTQYF,TGTGCCAGCAGCTTGTTTACAGATACGCAGTATTTT
.,TRBJ1-4,TRBV6-2/TRBV6-3,TRBD1,CASSSPSGQGEKLFF,TGTGCCAGCAGTTCCCCGTCGGGACAGGGCGAAAAACTGTTTTTT
.,TRBJ2-2,TRBV19,.,CASSIDWGPAGELFF,TGTGCCAGTAGTATAGATTGGGGGCCGGCCGGGGAGCTGTTTTTT
.,TRBJ1-2,TRBV7-2,.,CASSLAAGSGYTF,TGTGCCAGCAGCTTAGCGGCCGGGAGTGGCTACACCTTC
.,TRBJ1-1,TRBV5-1,TRBD1,CASSLSRDRGRGTEAFF,TGCGCCAGCAGCCTGTCCCGGGACAGGGGCCGAGGGACTGAAGCTTTCTTT
.,TRBJ2-1,TRBV7-2,.,CASPPSGAVYNEQFF,TGTGCCAGCCCCCCCTCCGGAGCGGTTTACAATGAGCAGTTCTTC
.,TRBJ1-1,TRBV4-1,TRBD1,CASRNLRGRFPEAFF,TGCGCCAGCAGGAACCTAAGGGGGCGCTTCCCTGAAGCTTTCTTT
.,TRBJ1-6,TRBV11-2,TRBD1,CASSSGTANNSPLHF,TGTGCCAGCAGCTCTGGGACAGCTAATAATTCACCCCTCCACTTT
.,TRBJ1-5,TRBV2,.,CASSDSRNQPQHF,TGTGCCAGCAGTGATTCACGGAATCAGCCCCAGCATTTT
.,TRBJ1-2,TRBV30,.,CAWSVSGLNYGYTF,TGTGCCTGGAGTGTCTCGGGGCTAAACTATGGCTACACCTTC
.,TRBJ2-2,TRBV9,.,CASRPRTNTGELFF,TGTGCCAGCAGGCCCAGGACTAACACCGGGGAGCTGTTTTTT
.,TRBJ1-4,TRBV2,TRBD1,CASSGTGWEKLFF,TGTGCCAGCAGTGGGACAGGGTGGGAAAAACTGTTTTTT
.,TRBJ2-1,TRBV28,.,CASSLRDSRLYNEQFF,TGTGCCAGCAGTTTAAGAGACAGCCGCCTCTACAATGAGCAGTTCTTC
.,TRBJ2-2,TRBV7-9,TRBD2,CASSPRTSGRVNTGELFF,TGTGCCAGCAGCCCGCGGACTAGCGGGAGGGTGAACACCGGGGAGCTGTTTTTT